The sequence of this T cell receptor beta chain was determined in a study of graft-versus-host responses after intestinal transplantation. Overall study context: For two to four years after anti-thymocyte globulin induction, all recipients took tacrolimus and steroids. Findings of the study overall: Recipient bone marrow held GvH clones, some seen earlier in ileum or blood.

Using immunoSEQ multiplex PCR, the repertoire was profiled, and TCRdb retains in-frame clones only, with some absent. The data show fewer than 150,000 clones, with roughly nine tenths seen just once and under 0.2% held by the top ten. This CDR3 is built from 15 residues. Between the trimmed V and J ends, which lost 3 bases and 2 bases, there was a span of 14 bases. Germline CDR1 and CDR2: SGHNT and YYREEE (reference sequence). Comments on this clone: As yet, its antigen is unknown.

Sequenced material: unstimulated CD4+ T cells sorted from spleen or lymph node cells, taken before intestinal transplant. This clonotype originated in a human donor who received an intestinal transplant. The rearrangement joins TRBV5-4 to TRBJ2-5; D might be TRBD1 (6 bases). The CDR3 loop is CASSSATGIQETQYF. The DNA for the CDR3 is TGTGCCAGCAGCTCCGCAACAGGGATTCAAGAGACCCAGTACTTC.